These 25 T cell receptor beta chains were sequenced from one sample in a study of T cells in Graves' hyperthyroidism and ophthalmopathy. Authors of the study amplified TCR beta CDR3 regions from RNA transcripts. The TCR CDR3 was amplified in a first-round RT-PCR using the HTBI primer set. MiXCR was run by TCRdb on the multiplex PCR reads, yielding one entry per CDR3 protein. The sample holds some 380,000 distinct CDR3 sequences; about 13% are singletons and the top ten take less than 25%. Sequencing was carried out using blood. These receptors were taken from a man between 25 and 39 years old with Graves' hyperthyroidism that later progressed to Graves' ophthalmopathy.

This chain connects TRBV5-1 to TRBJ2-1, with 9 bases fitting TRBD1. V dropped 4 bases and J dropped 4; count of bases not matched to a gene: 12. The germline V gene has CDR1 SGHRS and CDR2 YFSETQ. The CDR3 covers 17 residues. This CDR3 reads CASSKIKTGGYYNEQFF. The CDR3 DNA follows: TGCGCCAGCAGCAAAATTAAAACAGGGGGCTATTACAATGAGCAGTTCTTC. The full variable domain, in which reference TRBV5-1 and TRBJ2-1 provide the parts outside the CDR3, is KAGVTQTPRYLIKTRGQQVTLSCSPISGHRSVSWYQQTPGQGLQFLFEYFSETQRNKGNFPGRFSGRQFSNSRSEMNVSTLELGDSALYLCASSKIKTGGYYNEQFFGPGTRLTVL.

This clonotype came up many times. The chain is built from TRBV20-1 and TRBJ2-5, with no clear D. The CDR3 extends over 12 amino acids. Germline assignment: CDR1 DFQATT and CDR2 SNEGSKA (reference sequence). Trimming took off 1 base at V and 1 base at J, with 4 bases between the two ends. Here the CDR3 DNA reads TGCAGTGCTAGAGGGTTCCAAGAGACCCAGTACTTC. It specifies CSARGFQETQYF.

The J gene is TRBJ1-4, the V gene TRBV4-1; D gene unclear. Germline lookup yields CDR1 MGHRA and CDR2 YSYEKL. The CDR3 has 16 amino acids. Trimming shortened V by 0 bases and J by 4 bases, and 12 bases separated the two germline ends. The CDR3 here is CASSQDVGYLNEKLFF. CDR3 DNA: TGCGCCAGCAGCCAAGATGTGGGATACCTTAATGAAAAACTGTTTTTT.

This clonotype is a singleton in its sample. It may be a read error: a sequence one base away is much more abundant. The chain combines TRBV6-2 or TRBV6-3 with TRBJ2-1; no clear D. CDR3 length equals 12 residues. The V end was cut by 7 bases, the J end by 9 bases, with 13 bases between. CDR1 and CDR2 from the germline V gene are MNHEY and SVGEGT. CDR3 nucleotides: TGTGCCAGCAACGACGGGCGGTTTGAGCAGTTCTTC. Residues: CASNDGRFEQFF.

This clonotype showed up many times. CDR3 bases: TGTGCCAGCAGTCTTGGGACAGGGTTGATCTATGGCTACACCTTC. Encoded protein: CASSLGTGLIYGYTF. The rearrangement uses TRBV6-1 and TRBJ1-2; 9 nucleotides line up with TRBD1. This CDR3 has 15 residues. V lost 5 bases and J lost 4; bases outside the gene matches: 8. Germline-derived CDR1 and CDR2 are MNHNS and SASEGT.

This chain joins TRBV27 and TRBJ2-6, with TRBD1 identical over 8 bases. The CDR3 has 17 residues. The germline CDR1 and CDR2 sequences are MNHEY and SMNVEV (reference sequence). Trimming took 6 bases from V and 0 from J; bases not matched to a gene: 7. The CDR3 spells CASSPGTGYSGANVLTF. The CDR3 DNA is TGTGCCAGCAGCCCCGGGACAGGTTACTCTGGGGCCAACGTCCTGACTTTC.

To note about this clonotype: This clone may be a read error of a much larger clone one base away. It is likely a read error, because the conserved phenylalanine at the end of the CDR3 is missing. In nucleotides, the CDR3 is TGTGCCAGCAGCTTAATACTGGTTAACACTGAAGCTTTCCTT. This sequence encodes CASSLILVNTEAFL. The V and J genes are TRBV7-6 and TRBJ1-1; D call uncertain. V lost 2 bases and J lost 2, with 9 bases in between. The CDR3 contains 14 residues. Germline V gene sequence: CDR1 SGHVS, CDR2 FNYEAQ.

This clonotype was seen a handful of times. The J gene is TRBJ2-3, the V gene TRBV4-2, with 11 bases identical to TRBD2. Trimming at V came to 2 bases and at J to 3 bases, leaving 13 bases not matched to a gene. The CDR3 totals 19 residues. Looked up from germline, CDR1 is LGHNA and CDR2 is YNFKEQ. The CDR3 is CASSQQYSGGAIVTDTQYF. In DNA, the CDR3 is TGTGCCAGCAGCCAACAATATAGCGGGGGGGCAATAGTGACAGATACGCAGTATTTT.

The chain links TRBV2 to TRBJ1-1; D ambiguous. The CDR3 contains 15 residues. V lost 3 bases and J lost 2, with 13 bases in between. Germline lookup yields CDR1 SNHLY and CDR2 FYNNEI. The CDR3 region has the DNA TGTGCCAGCAGTGAGCTTTCAACGGATAACACTGAAGCTTTCTTT. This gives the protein CASSELSTDNTEAFF.

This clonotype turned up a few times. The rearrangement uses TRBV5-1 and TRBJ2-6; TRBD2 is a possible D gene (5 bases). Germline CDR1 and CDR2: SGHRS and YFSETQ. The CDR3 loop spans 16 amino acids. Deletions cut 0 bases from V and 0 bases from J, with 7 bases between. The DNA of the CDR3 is TGCGCCAGCAGCTTGGTAGGGAGCTCTGGGGCCAACGTCCTGACTTTC. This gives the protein CASSLVGSSGANVLTF.

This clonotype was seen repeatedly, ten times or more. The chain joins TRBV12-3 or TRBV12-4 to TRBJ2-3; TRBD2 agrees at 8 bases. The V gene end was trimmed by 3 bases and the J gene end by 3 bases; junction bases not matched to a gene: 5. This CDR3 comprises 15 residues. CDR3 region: CASSFGAGGTDTQYF. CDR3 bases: TGTGCCAGCAGTTTCGGGGCGGGGGGAACAGATACGCAGTATTTT.

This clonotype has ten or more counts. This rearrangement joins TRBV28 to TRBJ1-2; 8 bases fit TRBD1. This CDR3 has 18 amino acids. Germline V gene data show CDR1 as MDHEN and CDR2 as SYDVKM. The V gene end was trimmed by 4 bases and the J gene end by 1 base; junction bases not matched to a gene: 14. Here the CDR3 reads CASSSWGRDRGVNYGYTF. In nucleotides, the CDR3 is TGTGCCAGCAGTTCTTGGGGGCGCGACAGGGGTGTTAACTATGGCTACACCTTC.

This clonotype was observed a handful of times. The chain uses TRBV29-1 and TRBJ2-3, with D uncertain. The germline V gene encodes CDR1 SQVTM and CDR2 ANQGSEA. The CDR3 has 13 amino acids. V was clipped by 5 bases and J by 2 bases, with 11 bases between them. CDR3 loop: CSVLRDHTDTQYF. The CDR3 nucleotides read TGCAGCGTTCTTCGTGATCACACAGATACGCAGTATTTT.

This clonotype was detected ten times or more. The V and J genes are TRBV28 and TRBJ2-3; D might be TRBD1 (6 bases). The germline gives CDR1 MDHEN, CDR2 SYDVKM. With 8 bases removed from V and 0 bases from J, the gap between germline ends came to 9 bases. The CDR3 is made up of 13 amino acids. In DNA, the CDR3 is TGTGCCAGCGGGACACCCAGCACAGATACGCAGTATTTT. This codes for CASGTPSTDTQYF.

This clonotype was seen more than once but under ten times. CDR3 DNA sequence: TGTGCCAGCAGTTATTCGGAGACCAGGGGGTATAACTATGGCTACACCTTC. This codes for CASSYSETRGYNYGYTF. The chain joins TRBV6-9 to TRBJ1-2; TRBD1 matches 7 bases. Germline V gene lookup returns CDR1 MNHGY and CDR2 SVAAGI. This CDR3 has 17 amino acids. V trimming: 0 bases; J trimming: 1 base; junction bases outside the gene matches: 8.

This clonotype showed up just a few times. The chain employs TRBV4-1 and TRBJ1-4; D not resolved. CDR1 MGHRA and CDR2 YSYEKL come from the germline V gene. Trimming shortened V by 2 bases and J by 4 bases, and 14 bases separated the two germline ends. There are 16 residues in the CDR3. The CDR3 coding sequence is TGCGCCAGCAGCCAAAGGGAGAGTCTAGTTAATGAAAAACTGTTTTTT. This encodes CASSQRESLVNEKLFF.

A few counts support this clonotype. This chain's CDR3 is CASMDGHSGNTEAFF. CDR3 sequence (DNA): TGTGCCAGCATGGATGGACACTCGGGGAACACTGAAGCTTTCTTT. The chain joins TRBV11-3 to TRBJ1-1, with D perhaps matching TRBD1 (5 bases). The V and J ends lost 7 bases and 1 base respectively, with 16 bases between them. CDR1 SGHNT and CDR2 YENEEA come from the germline V gene. The CDR3 loop spans 15 amino acids.

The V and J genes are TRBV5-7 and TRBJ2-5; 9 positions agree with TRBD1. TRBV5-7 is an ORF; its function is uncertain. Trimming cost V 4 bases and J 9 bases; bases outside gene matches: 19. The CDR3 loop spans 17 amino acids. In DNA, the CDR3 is TGTGCCAGCAGCCTATCTCTCGGGGACAGGGTCGGGGGTCCCCAGTACTTC. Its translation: CASSLSLGDRVGGPQYF.

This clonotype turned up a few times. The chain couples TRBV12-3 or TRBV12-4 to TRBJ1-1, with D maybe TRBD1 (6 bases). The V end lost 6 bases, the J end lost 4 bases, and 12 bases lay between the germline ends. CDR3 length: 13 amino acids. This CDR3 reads CASRDSRPTEAFF. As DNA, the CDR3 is TGTGCCAGCAGGGACAGCCGCCCCACTGAAGCTTTCTTT.

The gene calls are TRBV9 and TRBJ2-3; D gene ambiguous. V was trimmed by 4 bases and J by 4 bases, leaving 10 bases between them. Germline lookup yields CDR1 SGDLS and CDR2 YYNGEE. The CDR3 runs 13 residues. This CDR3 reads CASSPLRPDTQYF. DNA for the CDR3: TGTGCCAGCAGCCCTCTACGTCCAGATACGCAGTATTTT.

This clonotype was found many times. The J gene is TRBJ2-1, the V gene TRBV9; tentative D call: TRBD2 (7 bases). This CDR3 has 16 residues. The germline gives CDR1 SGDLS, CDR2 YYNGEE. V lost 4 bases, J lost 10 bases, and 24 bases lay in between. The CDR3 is CASSPGGGGFTREQFF. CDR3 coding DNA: TGTGCCAGCAGCCCAGGAGGGGGGGGGTTTACAAGGGAGCAGTTCTTC.

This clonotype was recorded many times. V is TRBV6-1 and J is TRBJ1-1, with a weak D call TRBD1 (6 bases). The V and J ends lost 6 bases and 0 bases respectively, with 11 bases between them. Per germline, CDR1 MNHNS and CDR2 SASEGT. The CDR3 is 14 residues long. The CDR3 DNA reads TGTGCCAGCAGGACGGACAGCCTGAACACTGAAGCTTTCTTT. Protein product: CASRTDSLNTEAFF.

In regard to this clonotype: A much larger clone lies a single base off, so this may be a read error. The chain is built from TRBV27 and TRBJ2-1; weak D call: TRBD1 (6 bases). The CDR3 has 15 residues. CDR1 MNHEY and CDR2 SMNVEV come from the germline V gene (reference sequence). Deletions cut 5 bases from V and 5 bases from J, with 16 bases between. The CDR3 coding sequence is TGTGCCAGCAGTCCAGGGGTTAAGGGCCACAATGAGCAGTTCTTC. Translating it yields CASSPGVKGHNEQFF.

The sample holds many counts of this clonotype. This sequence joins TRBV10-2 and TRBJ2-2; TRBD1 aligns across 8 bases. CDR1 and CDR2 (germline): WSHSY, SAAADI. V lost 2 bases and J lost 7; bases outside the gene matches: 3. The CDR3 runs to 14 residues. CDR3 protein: CASSETGGFGELFF. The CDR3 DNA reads TGCGCCAGCAGTGAGACAGGGGGGTTCGGGGAGCTGTTTTTT.

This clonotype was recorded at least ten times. DNA for the CDR3: TGCAGCGTTGTTGAGTGGAACACTGAAGCTTTCTTT. This translates into CSVVEWNTEAFF. V gene TRBV29-1 combines with J gene TRBJ1-1; the D is unclear. The CDR3 sequence is 12 residues long. From germline, CDR1 is SQVTM and CDR2 ANQGSEA. Trimming cost V 4 bases and J 1 base, with 7 bases left between them. Full variable domain (missing parts from reference TRBV29-1 and TRBJ1-1): SAVISQKPSRDICQRGTSLTIQCQVDSQVTMMFWYRQQPGQSLTLIATANQGSEATYESGFVIDKFPISRPNLTFSTLTVSNMSPEDSSIYLCSVVEWNTEAFFGQGTRLTVV.